This TCR beta chain stems from a study of radiation and T cells in renal cell carcinoma. Broader study findings: From baseline, blood top tumor clonotypes peaked at 2 weeks post-radiation. Baseline intratumoral clonotype presence is unknown without pretreatment biopsies.

Clones were read by immunoSEQ multiplex PCR, and TCRdb kept only the in-frame ones, dropping some. Here the sample spans more than 60,000 clones, 83% being singletons. Time point meaning: blood 4 weeks post-SBRT, at nephrectomy. The treatment denotes: 15 Gy SBRT to primary tumor, nephrectomy 4 weeks later. As concerns this clone: Its antigen remains unidentified.

The length of the CDR3 is 14 residues. Trimming cost V 8 bases and J 1 base, with 12 bases left between them. Per germline, CDR1 MNHEY and CDR2 SVGAGI. This clonotype was obtained from a woman aged 60-70 years with renal cell carcinoma. The starting material was blood, obtained from a patient whose treatment included radiotherapy and nephrectomy. The chain carries TRBV6-5 and TRBJ1-5; D may be TRBD1 (5 bases). The CDR3 protein is CASGRGPSNQPQHF. The CDR3 DNA reads TGTGCCAGCGGGCGGGGACCGAGCAATCAGCCCCAGCATTTT.